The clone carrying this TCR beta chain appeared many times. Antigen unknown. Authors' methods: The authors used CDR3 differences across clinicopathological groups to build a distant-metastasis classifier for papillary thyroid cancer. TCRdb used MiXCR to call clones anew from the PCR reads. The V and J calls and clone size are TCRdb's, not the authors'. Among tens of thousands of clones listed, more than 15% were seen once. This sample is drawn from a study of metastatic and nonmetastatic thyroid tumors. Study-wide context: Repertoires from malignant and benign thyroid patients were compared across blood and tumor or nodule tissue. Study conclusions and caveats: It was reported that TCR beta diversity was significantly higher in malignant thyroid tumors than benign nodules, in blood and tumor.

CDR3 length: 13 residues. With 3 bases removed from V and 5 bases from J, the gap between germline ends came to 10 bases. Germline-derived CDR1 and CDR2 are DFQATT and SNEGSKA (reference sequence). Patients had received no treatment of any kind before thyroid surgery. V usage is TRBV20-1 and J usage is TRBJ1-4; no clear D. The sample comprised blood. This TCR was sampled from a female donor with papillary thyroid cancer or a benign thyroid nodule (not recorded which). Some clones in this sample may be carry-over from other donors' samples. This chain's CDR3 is CSARWAVNEKLFF. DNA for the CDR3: TGCAGTGCTAGGTGGGCGGTGAATGAAAAACTGTTTTTT.